This TCR beta chain was recovered during a study of OX40 agonist ivuxolimab in advanced cancers. Whole-study findings and limits: Clonal expansion by week 6 occurred in CD4+ and CD8+ blood T cells (at 0.1 to 3.0 mg/kg).

On this clone itself: Its antigen remains unidentified.

The repertoire was sequenced with immunoSEQ multiplex PCR; TCRdb's copy has only in-frame clones and lacks some. The profile shows under 70,000 clones, 85% of them singletons. The TCR was taken from an adult with an advanced solid tumor such as melanoma, head and neck, liver or kidney cancer. Sequenced here: CD4+ or CD8+ T cells sorted from blood, sampled in a trial of the OX40 agonist ivuxolimab.

The CDR3 reads CASSYGAGDTGELFF. CDR3 in DNA: TGTGCCAGCAGTTACGGTGCAGGAGACACCGGGGAGCTGTTTTTT. The rearrangement links TRBV6-5 to TRBJ2-2; D not certain. The V and J ends lost 2 bases and 3 bases respectively, with 10 bases between them. This CDR3 region has 15 residues. Germline values: CDR1 MNHEY, CDR2 SVGAGI.